The present T cell receptor beta chain was sequenced within a study of shared clonotypes between healthy human individuals. General study findings and limits: At large depth, rarefaction still showed sorted-subset sequencing to be incomplete. How much donors shared clonotypes was expected to be affected by sequencing depth.

All the donors were Caucasian adults who lived in Nashville, Tennessee. Libraries were prepared by immunoSEQ multiplex PCR; TCRdb keeps only in-frame clonotypes and omits some of them. In the table there are approximately 1.1 million clones, about four fifths of which are singletons. About this clone itself: Its cognate antigen is unknown.

The CDR3 is 14 amino acids. V was shortened by 0 bases and J by 4 bases, with 10 bases between the two germline ends. CDR1 ENHRY and CDR2 SYGVKD come from the germline V gene. The sequenced material came from memory CD4+ T cells from PBMCs. The subset denotes: CD45RA-negative fraction. The rearrangement links TRBV10-3 to TRBJ2-7, with D tentatively TRBD1 (7 bases). This receptor was obtained from a man between 18 and 29 years old in good health. Some clones in this sample may be carry-over from other donors' samples. The CDR3 spells CAISESSGGYEQYF. CDR3 nucleotide sequence: TGTGCCATCAGTGAGTCGTCAGGGGGGTACGAGCAGTACTTC.